This T cell receptor (beta chain) was recorded in a study of blood T cell repertoires in COVID-19. Original processing notes: Estimation of nucleated cell counts relied on the amplification of reference gene primers. Method: immunoSEQ multiplex PCR; TCRdb's copy keeps in-frame clones and lacks some. D and trimming come from the DNA, and the V and J calls and clone size come from that table. The sample has roughly 66,000 clones, roughly nine tenths seen once; the top ten hold approximately 7.9%. Per germline, CDR1 MNHEY and CDR2 SVGEGT. V was shortened by 0 bases and J by 0 bases, with 16 bases between the two germline ends. The CDR3 sequence is 18 residues long.

The source material was peripheral blood. The V and J genes are TRBV6-2 or TRBV6-3 and TRBJ2-3; possibly TRBD1 for D (5 bases). The receptor was derived from a human donor in a cohort sampled during active COVID-19. CDR3 residues: CASSYSRETDTSTDTQYF. DNA of the CDR3: TGTGCCAGCAGTTACTCCCGCGAGACAGATACTAGCACAGATACGCAGTATTTT.